The clone carrying this T cell receptor (beta chain) was observed many times. As yet, its antigen is unknown. The data stem from a study of T cells in Graves' hyperthyroidism and ophthalmopathy. Study conclusions and caveats: Ophthalmopathy and stable hyperthyroidism were told apart by a 13 V-J model.

V lost 5 bases, J lost 7 bases, and 12 bases lay in between. Germline V lookup: CDR1 MDHEN, CDR2 SYDVKM. The CDR3 extends over 13 amino acids. Amplification of TCR beta CDR3 regions was performed using RNA transcripts as template. During a first-round RT-PCR of the TCR CDR3, the HTBI primer set was used. TCRdb re-called the multiplex PCR reads with MiXCR, one entry per CDR3 protein. The sample yields fewer than 650,000 distinct CDR3 sequences, 14% seen once. It was considered stable Graves' hyperthyroidism when ophthalmopathy did not progress within 18 months. Patients aged 18 to 65 had newly diagnosed hyperthyroidism of under 2 months' duration.

The chain uses TRBV28 and TRBJ1-5, with D possibly matching TRBD1 (5 bases). The specimen sequenced was blood. This clonotype was obtained from a woman in her forties with Graves' hyperthyroidism. CDR3 residues: CASSTRGGQPQHF. CDR3 DNA sequence: TGTGCCAGCAGTACCCGGGGCGGGCAGCCCCAGCATTTT.